This T cell receptor beta chain appears in the sequencing data of a study of blood T cell repertoires in COVID-19. Germline assignment: CDR1 SGHRS and CDR2 YFSETQ. The V and J ends lost 6 bases and 5 bases, in that order; junction bases with no gene match: 5. The CDR3 spans 14 residues. Sequencing was performed with immunoSEQ multiplex PCR; in TCRdb, only in-frame clones are kept and a portion is missing. The sample includes more than 400,000 clones, about nine tenths of them seen just once. Cohort 3 donors counted as recovered after two negative PCRs, clearance, or resolved symptoms. This clonotype originated in a woman aged 18-29 years who had recovered from COVID-19. This chain uses TRBV5-1 with TRBJ2-2, with 9 bases matching TRBD2. The specimen sequenced was PBMCs or T cells enriched from blood (not recorded which). CDR3 protein: CASKVAGETGELFF. Here the CDR3 DNA reads TGCGCCAGCAAGGTAGCGGGGGAAACCGGGGAGCTGTTTTTT.